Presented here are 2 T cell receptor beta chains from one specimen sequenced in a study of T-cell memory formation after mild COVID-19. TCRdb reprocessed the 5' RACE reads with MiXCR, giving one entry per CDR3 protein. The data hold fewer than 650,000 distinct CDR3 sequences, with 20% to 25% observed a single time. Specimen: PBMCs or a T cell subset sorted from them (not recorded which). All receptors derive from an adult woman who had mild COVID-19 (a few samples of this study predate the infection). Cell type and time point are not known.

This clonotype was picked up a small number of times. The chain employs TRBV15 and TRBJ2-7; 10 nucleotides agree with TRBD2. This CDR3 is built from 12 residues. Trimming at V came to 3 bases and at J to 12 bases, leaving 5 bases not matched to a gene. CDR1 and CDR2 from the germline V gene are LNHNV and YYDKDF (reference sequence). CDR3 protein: CATSRGLAKPYF. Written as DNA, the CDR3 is TGTGCCACCAGCAGGGGACTAGCGAAACCGTACTTC.

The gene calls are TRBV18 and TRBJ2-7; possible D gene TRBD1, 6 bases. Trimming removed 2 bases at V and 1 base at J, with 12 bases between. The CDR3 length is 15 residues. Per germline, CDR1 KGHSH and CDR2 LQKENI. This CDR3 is CASSPSQDSSYEQYF. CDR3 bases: TGTGCCAGCTCACCATCTCAGGACAGTTCCTACGAGCAGTACTTC.